The rows below give T cell receptor beta chains drawn from one sample of a study of CD8+ T cells in alopecia areata. Measured with immunoSEQ multiplex PCR; TCRdb has only the in-frame clones, and not every one. The repertoire holds 150,000 or so clones, about 61% seen once, with 16% in the top ten. The input for sequencing was CD4+ T cells sorted from blood, taken at week 56, from a patient treated with tofacitinib. The receptors come from a human donor with alopecia areata. The CDR3 runs from the conserved cysteine through the conserved F or W. A D gene is named only where the DNA matches it firmly. A clone size is listed for some rows: how often the clone was seen (once, few, many), or a class if it is expanded.

>TRBJ2-3|NA|NA|TRBV5-6
TGTGCCAGCAGCTTGTTGGTAAGCGGTGCTAGCACAGATACGCAGTATTTT
CASSLLVSGASTDTQYF
>TRBJ2-3|once|NA|TRBV11-2
TGTGCCAGCAGCTTAGACAGGGAATCAGATACGCAGTATTTT
CASSLDRESDTQYF
>TRBJ1-6|NA|TRBD1|TRBV2
TGTGCCAGTACGACTCAGGGGGCTCGTTCACCCCTCCACTTT
CASTTQGARSPLHF
>TRBJ2-3|NA|TRBD2|TRBV30
TGTGCCTGTGCTAGCGGGGGGAACACAGATACGCAGTATTTT
CACASGGNTDTQYF
>TRBJ2-2|NA|NA|TRBV11-3
TGTGCCAGCAGCTTAGCCAGGAACACCGGGGAGCTGTTTTTT
CASSLARNTGELFF
>TRBJ1-5|NA|NA|TRBV30
TGTGCCTGGAGTGTATCCCAAAATCAGCCCCAGCATTTT
CAWSVSQNQPQHF
>TRBJ2-7|NA|NA|TRBV29-1
TGCAGCGTGGTGGTGTACGAGCAGTACTTC
CSVVVYEQYF
>TRBJ2-4|NA|NA|TRBV20-1
TGCAGTGCCGAACGGGGCCGACAGTACTTC
CSAERGRQYF
>TRBJ2-7|few|NA|TRBV12-2
TGTGCAAGTCGCCCCACCCCGGGGGACTCCTACGAGCAGTACTTC
CASRPTPGDSYEQYF
>TRBJ2-5|NA|NA|TRBV9
TGTGCCAGCAGCGTGCGCCCCCGGGAGACCCAGTACTTC
CASSVRPRETQYF
>TRBJ1-5|few|TRBD1|TRBV28
TGTGCCAGCAGCCCCGGGACAGGGGGCCGTCAGCCCCAGCATTTT
CASSPGTGGRQPQHF
>TRBJ1-1|NA|NA|TRBV30
TGTGCCTGGAGTGTTCTAGGGTCGAACACTGAAGCTTTCTTT
CAWSVLGSNTEAFF
>TRBJ1-1|once|NA|TRBV27
TGTGCCAGCAGTTTAGGACGGACGAACACTGAAGCTTTCTTT
CASSLGRTNTEAFF
>TRBJ1-2|NA|NA|TRBV25-1
TGTGCCAGCAGTGAGATGTTAGCTAACTATGGCTACACCTTC
CASSEMLANYGYTF
>TRBJ2-2|NA|NA|TRBV7-2
TGTGCCAGCAGCTTGATTAGGGGTGCCGGGGAGCTGTTTTTT
CASSLIRGAGELFF
>TRBJ2-2|NA|TRBD2|TRBV6-5
TGTGCCAGCAGTTACAGGGTCGCGGGGGGGCTCGGGGAGCTGTTTTTT
CASSYRVAGGLGELFF
>TRBJ1-5|NA|NA|TRBV6-5
TGTGCCAGCAGCGAAAGACAGGAGAATCAGCCCCAGCATTTT
CASSERQENQPQHF
>TRBJ2-3|NA|NA|TRBV6-5
TGTGCCAGCAGTTACCCGGGGACGGGCACAGATACGCAGTATTTT
CASSYPGTGTDTQYF
>TRBJ2-3|NA|TRBD2|TRBV7-3
TGTGCCAGCAGCCTACGGGGGGTAGATACGCAGTATTTT
CASSLRGVDTQYF
>TRBJ2-7|NA|NA|TRBV6-9
TGTGCCAGCAGCGAACAGGGCCCCCTCCCCTCCTCCTACGAGCAGTACTTC
CASSEQGPLPSSYEQYF
>TRBJ1-5|NA|NA|TRBV9
TGTGCCAGCAGCCCCCAAGACAGCAATCAGCCCCAGCATTTT
CASSPQDSNQPQHF
>TRBJ1-2|NA|NA|TRBV6-5
TGTGCCAGCAGTTACTCGAGTCGGACGGATGGCTACACCTTC
CASSYSSRTDGYTF
>TRBJ1-2|NA|TRBD1|TRBV6-6
TGTGCCAGCAGTATAGACAGGGGAATAGTCGGCTACACCTTC
CASSIDRGIVGYTF
>TRBJ1-2|few|NA|TRBV29-1
TGCAGCGTTGCCCCACCGGGGGGGAACTATGGCTACACCTTC
CSVAPPGGNYGYTF
>TRBJ1-6|NA|NA|TRBV2
TGTGCCAGCACGGCACAGGGCGAAATTTCACCCCTCCACTTT
CASTAQGEISPLHF
>TRBJ1-4|NA|TRBD1|TRBV29-1
TGCAGCGTTGAAGTGTCAGGGGGCTTGGGAAAACTGTTTTTT
CSVEVSGGLGKLFF
>TRBJ1-5|NA|TRBD1|TRBV29-1
TGCAGCGTTGCTTTTGGACAGGGCGGGAATCAGCCCCAGCATTTT
CSVAFGQGGNQPQHF
>TRBJ1-2|NA|NA|TRBV29-1
TGCAGCGTTGTGGGGACACAGAGTAACTATGGCTACACCTTC
CSVVGTQSNYGYTF
>TRBJ2-5|NA|TRBD1|TRBV10-3
TGTGCCATCAGTGGAATCCCCGGACAGGGAGGAGAGACCCAGTACTTC
CAISGIPGQGGETQYF
>TRBJ2-3|NA|NA|TRBV15
TGTGCCACCAGTACGACGGGGGGCGCAGATACGCAGTATTTT
CATSTTGGADTQYF
>TRBJ2-6|once|NA|TRBV7-3
TGTGCCAGCAGCGCACAGTCCTCTGGGGCCAACGTCCTGACTTTC
CASSAQSSGANVLTF
>TRBJ2-5|NA|NA|TRBV6-5
TGTGCCAGCAGTTACCTTCCCGGACGAGGAGAGACCCAGTACTTC
CASSYLPGRGETQYF
>TRBJ1-6|NA|NA|TRBV25-1
TGTGCCAGCAGTGGACGACGGCCTGGAGATTCACCCCTCCACTTT
CASSGRRPGDSPLHF
>TRBJ2-3|NA|NA|TRBV7-2
TGTGCCAGCCAGCTGGGGGTCTACACAGATACGCAGTATTTT
CASQLGVYTDTQYF
>TRBJ2-7|few|NA|TRBV11-2
TGTGCCAGCAGCTTTAACCCGCAAAGCTCCTACGAGCAGTACTTC
CASSFNPQSSYEQYF
>TRBJ2-7|NA|NA|TRBV6-5
TGTGCCAGCAGTTACGGCTCGAGCGGGTCCTACGAGCAGTACTTC
CASSYGSSGSYEQYF
>TRBJ1-5|NA|TRBD1|TRBV15
TGTGCCACCAGCAGACCCGGGACAGGCAATCAGCCCCAGCATTTT
CATSRPGTGNQPQHF
>TRBJ2-3|NA|TRBD2|TRBV4-1
TGCGCCAGCAGCGGACGGGGGGGCGGGACCACAGATACGCAGTATTTT
CASSGRGGGTTDTQYF
>TRBJ2-3|NA|TRBD2|TRBV7-9
TGTGCCAGCAGCTCCTTGGGCGGGGGATCCCCAGATACGCAGTATTTT
CASSSLGGGSPDTQYF
>TRBJ2-1|few|TRBD2|TRBV7-9
TGTGCCAGCAGCTTAGCTAGCGGGTTGGGGCTGAATGAGCAGTTCTTC
CASSLASGLGLNEQFF
>TRBJ1-2|NA|TRBD1|TRBV30
TGTGCCGGAAACAGGGGGTATGGCTACACCTTC
CAGNRGYGYTF
>TRBJ2-4|NA|NA|TRBV12-5
TGTGCTAGTGGGGAGATCGCGAACATTCAGTACTTC
CASGEIANIQYF
>TRBJ2-3|few|TRBD1|TRBV19
TGTGCCAGTAGTACGGGACAGCCGCCCGCAGATACGCAGTATTTT
CASSTGQPPADTQYF
>TRBJ2-5|NA|NA|TRBV18
TGTGCCAGCTCACTCGGACTGGGGGAGACCCAGTACTTC
CASSLGLGETQYF
>TRBJ2-2|few|NA|TRBV5-1
TGCGCCAGCAGCTCAGGACATACCGGGGAGCTGTTTTTT
CASSSGHTGELFF
>TRBJ1-1|NA|NA|TRBV4-1
TGCGCCAGCAGCCAGCAATCAGGAGCTAACACTGAAGCTTTCTTT
CASSQQSGANTEAFF
>TRBJ1-1|NA|TRBD1|TRBV18
TGTGCCAGCTCACCACTCGGACAGGGAGCTGAAGCTTTCTTT
CASSPLGQGAEAFF
>TRBJ2-7|NA|NA|TRBV4-1
TGCGCCAGCAGCCAAGAACCATTGGACACCTTCTCCTACGAGCAGTACTTC
CASSQEPLDTFSYEQYF
>TRBJ1-1|NA|NA|TRBV5-1
TGCGCCAGCAGCGGAGGGGGACAGAACACTGAAGCTTTCTTT
CASSGGGQNTEAFF
>TRBJ2-2|NA|TRBD2|TRBV6-6
TGTGCCAGCAGTTTCGGACTAGCGGAGCTGTTTTTT
CASSFGLAELFF
>TRBJ1-2|NA|TRBD1|TRBV7-9
TGTGCCAGCAGTCGACAGGGGAATAGTGGCTACACCTTC
CASSRQGNSGYTF
>TRBJ2-1|few|TRBD2|TRBV7-9
TGTGCCAGCAGCTTTCTGGCTAGCGGGGACAGCTCCTACAATGAGCAGTTCTTC
CASSFLASGDSSYNEQFF
>TRBJ1-2|NA|NA|TRBV9
TGTGCCAGCAGCGTAGATATAGGGAGCTATGGCTACACCTTC
CASSVDIGSYGYTF
>TRBJ2-3|NA|NA|TRBV18
TGTGCCAGCTCACCCCCGAGCGGGTTTAGCACAGATACGCAGTATTTT
CASSPPSGFSTDTQYF
>TRBJ2-5|NA|NA|TRBV14
TGTGCCAGCAGCCGCTCGCTGGAAAGCGAGACCCAGTACTTC
CASSRSLESETQYF